This T cell receptor beta chain appears in the sequencing data of a study of blood T cell repertoires in COVID-19. Across the whole study: Sites across the United States, Italy and Spain contributed samples from acute and convalescent COVID-19. PBMCs, B-cell-depleted T cells, or T cells provided the cDNA or gDNA that made up the material.

Enrollment of patients from Seattle took place during active infection, with longitudinal follow-up. This table comes from immunoSEQ multiplex PCR, and its TCRdb copy is limited to in-frame clones, with some not included. The table lists 450,000 or so clones, about 90% of them singletons. The source of this sequence is a man younger than 30 with COVID-19, enrolled during active disease. Sample: peripheral blood.

The CDR3 sequence: CASSFLQGLTGELFF. The CDR3 DNA follows: TGTGCCAGCAGCTTTCTCCAGGGACTAACCGGGGAGCTGTTTTTT. The J gene is TRBJ2-2, the V gene TRBV5-6; 7 positions agree with TRBD2. Germline V gives CDR1 SGHDT, CDR2 YYEEEE. This CDR3 is 15 amino acids long. Losses at the gene ends were 2 bases for V and 5 bases for J; bases not matched to a gene: 6.